Below are 19 T cell receptor beta chains sequenced from a single sample in a study of T cell changes during pregnancy in multiple sclerosis. Repertoires were generated with immunoSEQ multiplex PCR, while TCRdb's copy carries only in-frame clones and drops some. Here the sample spans approximately 70,000 clones, around 92% being singletons. The source material was peripheral blood, sampled in the second trimester of pregnancy. These receptors were taken from a female donor in good health, enrolled as a control in a pregnancy study.

This chain uses TRBV4-1 with TRBJ2-5; D possibly corresponds to TRBD1 (6 bases). The V end lost 7 bases, the J end lost 2 bases, and 17 bases lay between the germline ends. The CDR3 consists of 15 residues. CDR1 and CDR2 from the germline V gene are MGHRA and YSYEKL. CDR3 nucleotides: TGCGCCAGCAAGGATGGGAGAGGACAGCAAGAGACCCAGTACTTC. Translated, it gives CASKDGRGQQETQYF.

The chain is built from TRBV6-1 and TRBJ2-7; 9 positions match TRBD2. This CDR3 contains 15 residues. With 5 bases clipped from V and 5 bases from J, the junction kept 10 bases outside the gene matches. CDR1 and CDR2 from the germline V gene are MNHNS and SASEGT. Written as DNA, the CDR3 is TGTGCCAGCAGTATTGGAAATAGCGGGAGCGACGAGCAGTACTTC. It codes for CASSIGNSGSDEQYF.

The J gene is TRBJ2-1, the V gene TRBV6-1; D uncertain. The V gene's germline CDR1 is MNHNS and CDR2 SASEGT. Trimming cost V 1 base and J 3 bases, with 7 bases left between them. CDR3 length: 14 residues. The CDR3 reads CASSEVQFYNEQFF. DNA for the CDR3: TGTGCCAGCAGTGAAGTACAGTTCTACAATGAGCAGTTCTTC.

J is TRBJ1-1 and V is TRBV29-1, with D perhaps matching TRBD1 (5 bases). The CDR3 length is 17 residues. CDR1 and CDR2 from the germline V gene are SQVTM and ANQGSEA. V was cut by 7 bases and J by 0 bases, with 24 bases left in between. In nucleotides, the CDR3 is TGCAGCGCCGCGCGGGCCAAGGGCGGGGGAATGAACACTGAAGCTTTCTTT. This codes for CSAARAKGGGMNTEAFF.

This chain joins TRBV5-8 and TRBJ1-1; D is undetermined. The germline V and J ends were trimmed by 1 base and 7 bases, with 8 bases remaining between them. This CDR3 spans 12 amino acids. Germline V CDR1 and CDR2: SGHTS, YDEGEE. The CDR3 nucleotides read TGTGCCAGCAGCTTGATGGAGGGTGAAGCTTTCTTT. Its translation: CASSLMEGEAFF. Using reference TRBV5-8 and TRBJ1-1 for the parts outside the CDR3, the full variable domain is EAGVTQSPTHLIKTRGQQATLRCSPISGHTSVYWYQQALGLGLQFLLWYDEGEERNRGNFPPRFSGRQFPNYSSELNVNALELEDSALYLCASSLMEGEAFFGQGTRLTVV.

V usage is TRBV9 and J usage is TRBJ1-3, with 8 bases lining up with TRBD1. The CDR3 totals 19 residues. In germline, CDR1 is SGDLS, CDR2 YYNGEE. V lost 4 bases and J lost 0; bases outside the gene matches: 15. CDR3 DNA sequence: TGTGCCAGCAGCCCAGGAAAGGTACAGGGGGGTTTCTCTGGAAACACCATATATTTT. Encoded protein: CASSPGKVQGGFSGNTIYF.

This chain joins TRBV18 and TRBJ2-2, with 7 bases lining up with TRBD1. The ends lost 3 bases at V and 0 bases at J; junction bases unmatched: 10. Per the germline V gene, CDR1 is KGHSH and CDR2 is LQKENI. The CDR3 has 18 residues. The CDR3 loop reads CASSPPGQPIANTGELFF. As DNA, the CDR3 is TGTGCCAGCTCACCGCCGGGACAGCCCATCGCGAACACCGGGGAGCTGTTTTTT.

The chain has TRBV4-1 and TRBJ2-7; 8 bases line up with TRBD1. The V segment lost 4 bases and the J segment 3 bases; nucleotides outside the gene matches: 5. CDR1 is MGHRA and CDR2 is YSYEKL in the germline V gene. The CDR3 runs 14 residues. This CDR3 reads CASSPGTGLYEQYF. For the CDR3, the DNA is TGCGCCAGCAGCCCCGGGACAGGTCTCTACGAGCAGTACTTC.

This sequence joins TRBV6-5 and TRBJ2-7; 13 positions agree with TRBD2. The CDR3 has 14 residues. The ends lost 8 bases at V and 10 bases at J; junction bases unmatched: 11. Germline lookup yields CDR1 MNHEY and CDR2 SVGAGI. The CDR3 is CASLPSGTSGVQYF. CDR3 DNA sequence: TGTGCCAGCTTACCCAGCGGGACTAGCGGGGTTCAGTACTTC.

The V and J genes are TRBV28 and TRBJ2-7, with 10 nucleotides matching TRBD2. Germline lookup yields CDR1 MDHEN and CDR2 SYDVKM. This CDR3 has 19 residues. Trimming at V came to 2 bases and at J to 0 bases, leaving 13 bases not matched to a gene. CDR3 residues: CASSLRRRLTSGDSYEQYF. CDR3 nucleotides: TGTGCCAGCAGTTTACGTCGAAGACTCACTAGCGGGGACTCCTACGAGCAGTACTTC.

This sequence joins TRBV7-9 and TRBJ2-7, with 8 positions matching TRBD1. Germline V gene lookup returns CDR1 SEHNR and CDR2 FQNEAQ (reference sequence). This CDR3 is 14 amino acids long. The V segment lost 5 bases and the J segment 2 bases; nucleotides outside the gene matches: 5. CDR3 coding DNA: TGTGCCAGCAGCCCGGCAGGGGGCGCCTACGAGCAGTACTTC. Its translation: CASSPAGGAYEQYF.

The V call is TRBV19, the J call TRBJ2-2; 9 bases align to TRBD1. This CDR3 is 15 amino acids long. With V trimmed by 5 bases and J by 5 bases, 6 bases remained unmatched. Germline CDR1 LNHDA, CDR2 SQIVND (reference sequence). The CDR3 nucleotides read TGTGCCAGTAGTCATGGACAGGGGACGACCGGGGAGCTGTTTTTT. This gives the protein CASSHGQGTTGELFF.

This clone was seen a single time. The chain uses TRBV27 and TRBJ1-5, with D tentatively TRBD1 (5 bases). Trimming took off 6 bases at V and 7 bases at J, with 19 bases between the two ends. This CDR3 contains 15 residues. Germline assignment: CDR1 MNHEY and CDR2 SMNVEV (reference sequence). The CDR3: CASSPTWGGEQPQHF. The CDR3 nucleotides read TGTGCCAGCAGCCCCACCTGGGGGGGGGAACAGCCCCAGCATTTT.

The table lists this clone with a few counts. The chain employs TRBV6-5 and TRBJ1-5; D unresolved. This CDR3 region has 16 residues. The germline CDR1 and CDR2 sequences are MNHEY and SVGAGI. V lost 4 bases and J lost 0, with 13 bases in between. CDR3 bases: TGTGCCAGCAGTTCCGGACTTGGAGATAGCAATCAGCCCCAGCATTTT. Its translation: CASSSGLGDSNQPQHF.

This chain joins TRBV28 and TRBJ2-1; TRBD2 agrees at 9 bases. V dropped 6 bases and J dropped 8; count of bases not matched to a gene: 14. This CDR3 region has 16 residues. CDR1 is MDHEN and CDR2 is SYDVKM in the germline V gene. CDR3 loop: CASSSSGLATIDEQFF. The CDR3 DNA reads TGTGCCAGCAGCAGTAGTGGACTAGCGACAATCGATGAGCAGTTCTTC.

The chain combines TRBV6-1 with TRBJ2-1; tentatively, D is TRBD2 (6 bases). The CDR3 has 13 amino acids. Germline loops: CDR1 MNHNS, CDR2 SASEGT. V gave up 7 bases and J gave up 4 bases, with 11 bases separating them. As DNA, the CDR3 is TGTGCCAGCATCGGACTAACGTACAATGAGCAGTTCTTC. Residues: CASIGLTYNEQFF.

The chain employs TRBV6-5 and TRBJ2-1; 10 bases map to TRBD2. This CDR3 spans 16 amino acids. Germline V gene lookup returns CDR1 MNHEY and CDR2 SVGAGI. The junction had 11 bases not matched to a gene; V was cut back by 3 bases and J by 9 bases. CDR3 nucleotide sequence: TGTGCCAGCAGTTATGAAGCGGGGGGGCAGATTAGTGAGCAGTTCTTC. This sequence encodes CASSYEAGGQISEQFF.

This clone was found a few times. The V and J genes are TRBV15 and TRBJ1-5; 7 positions agree with TRBD1. The CDR3 sequence is 13 residues long. The trim removed 3 bases at V and 8 bases at J, leaving 4 bases unmatched. Germline V gene lookup returns CDR1 LNHNV and CDR2 YYDKDF (reference sequence). The CDR3: CATSRAGTEPQHF. The CDR3 nucleotides read TGTGCCACCAGCAGGGCTGGGACAGAGCCCCAGCATTTT.

The chain carries TRBV4-3 and TRBJ2-1, with TRBD1 matching over 9 bases. Germline V gives CDR1 LGHNA, CDR2 YSLEER. The CDR3 consists of 22 residues. The J segment lost 0 bases and the V segment lost 3 bases, leaving 21 bases of the junction unmatched. CDR3 sequence (DNA): TGCGCCAGCAGCCACCACGTACCCCTCCCGGGACAGGGCCAGAGCTCCTACAATGAGCAGTTCTTC. This translates into CASSHHVPLPGQGQSSYNEQFF.